These T cell receptor beta chains were read from a single sample in a study of T cell repertoires in cytomegalovirus infection. TCRdb redid the calling of the reads with MiXCR, one entry per CDR3 protein. The sample contains approximately 910,000 distinct CDR3 sequences, around 32% of which appear only once. For these TCRs, the target antigens are not known. The material sequenced was cultured CD8+ T cells from PBMCs, taken from culture after CMV antigen stimulation. The receptors come from a human donor in good health (CMV status not recorded). Some clones in this sample may be carry-over from other donors' samples. Both conserved end residues are part of each CDR3. A D gene is named only where the DNA matches it firmly. For some rows the clone size is stated as once, few or many, or as a class when expanded; others skip it.

size	D	V	J	CDR3	DNA
few	.	TRBV25-1	TRBJ2-2	CAHGGGTGELFF	TGTGCCCACGGTGGGGGCACCGGGGAGCTGTTTTTT
few	.	TRBV15	TRBJ2-7	CATSRDQNGYEQYF	TGTGCCACCAGCAGAGATCAAAATGGGTACGAGCAGTACTTC
.	TRBD2	TRBV7-3	TRBJ2-2	CASSTDPGLVDPGELFF	TGTGCCAGCAGCACCGACCCGGGACTAGTAGATCCCGGGGAGCTGTTTTTT
.	.	TRBV12-5	TRBJ2-7	CASGLVGVEQYF	TGTGCTAGTGGTTTGGTAGGTGTAGAGCAGTACTTC
many	.	TRBV7-9	TRBJ2-1	CAVLGGHYNEQFF	TGTGCGGTCCTGGGGGGGCACTACAATGAGCAGTTCTTC
once	.	TRBV19	TRBJ2-1	CASGIDGGPINEQFF	TGTGCCAGTGGTATAGACGGGGGGCCCATCAATGAGCAGTTCTTC
many	TRBD1	TRBV7-2	TRBJ1-1	CASSPGTGGYTEAFF	TGTGCCAGCAGCCCCGGGACAGGGGGTTACACTGAAGCTTTCTTT
.	.	TRBV10-2	TRBJ1-1	CASSERRDLPAFF	TGCGCCAGCAGTGAACGGAGGGATCTACCAGCTTTCTTT
few	TRBD2	TRBV19	TRBJ2-5	CASDSGGPQETQYF	TGTGCCAGTGATAGCGGGGGACCTCAAGAGACCCAGTACTTC
.	.	TRBV7-9	TRBJ2-7	CASSQGGSEQYF	TGTGCCAGCAGCCAGGGTGGGAGCGAGCAGTACTTC
.	TRBD2	TRBV9	TRBJ2-1	CASSPRDSGGSYNEQFF	TGTGCCAGCAGCCCTAGAGACAGCGGGGGGTCCTACAATGAGCAGTTCTTC
.	TRBD2	TRBV4-3	TRBJ2-2	CASSHPRRLAGSRNTGELYF	TGCGCCAGCAGCCACCCGAGGAGACTAGCGGGGTCTAGAAACACCGGGGAGCTGTATTTT
many	.	TRBV28	TRBJ2-2	CASSPGVNTGELFF	TGTGCCAGCAGTCCAGGGGTTAACACCGGGGAGCTGTTTTTT
few	TRBD2	TRBV7-9	TRBJ2-1	CASRGGLAIYNEQFF	TGTGCCAGCAGAGGAGGACTAGCGATCTACAATGAGCAGTTCTTC
.	.	TRBV7-6	TRBJ1-1	CASSPYGQLNTEAFF	TGTGCTAGCAGCCCATATGGGCAATTGAACACTGAAGCTTTCTTT
.	TRBD1	TRBV9	TRBJ2-5	CASSPGQGAKETQYF	TGTGCCAGCAGCCCAGGACAGGGGGCCAAGGAGACCCAGTACTTC
few	.	TRBV7-9	TRBJ2-5	CASSPPGDPRTQYF	TGTGCCAGCAGCCCCCCTGGAGATCCTAGGACCCAGTACTTC
.	.	TRBV7-9	TRBJ1-2	CASRMGGGQDYGYTF	TGTGCCAGCAGGATGGGCGGGGGTCAGGACTATGGCTACACCTTC
few	TRBD2	TRBV7-6	TRBJ2-1	CASSPTSGGASEQFF	TGTGCCAGCAGCCCTACTAGCGGGGGGGCCAGTGAGCAGTTCTTC
.	.	TRBV19	TRBJ1-1	CASRRKQGDTEAFF	TGTGCCAGTAGACGTAAGCAGGGAGACACTGAAGCTTTCTTT
.	.	TRBV7-9	TRBJ1-1	CASSFLFGRGTGQPAGEAFF	TGTGCCAGCAGCTTTTTATTTGGCCGGGGGACGGGACAACCCGCCGGTGAAGCTTTCTTT
few	.	TRBV6-1	TRBJ1-1	CASSEAPQGGLSTEAFF	TGTGCCAGCAGTGAAGCGCCACAGGGAGGGTTGAGCACTGAAGCTTTCTTT
.	.	TRBV7-9	TRBJ2-3	CASSLAFGGDTQYF	TGTGCCAGCAGCTTAGCTTTTGGGGGAGATACGCAGTATTTT
many	.	TRBV12-3/TRBV12-4	TRBJ1-5	CASRGGNQPQHF	TGTGCCAGCCGGGGAGGCAATCAGCCCCAGCATTTT
.	TRBD1	TRBV27	TRBJ1-2	CASSSGQSDYNGYTF	TGTGCCAGCAGTTCGGGACAGTCCGATTACAATGGCTACACCTTC
many	.	TRBV7-2	TRBJ1-3	CASSLVHGESSGNTIYF	TGTGCCAGCAGCTTAGTGCACGGGGAGAGCTCTGGAAACACCATATATTTT
.	.	TRBV7-9	TRBJ2-7	CASSAIGGLGDYEQYF	TGTGCCAGCAGCGCCATAGGTGGGCTAGGAGATTACGAGCAGTACTTC
.	TRBD2	TRBV14	TRBJ2-1	CASSHLDAGVHEQFF	TGTGCCAGCAGCCACCTTGACGCGGGGGTGCATGAGCAGTTCTTC
.	.	TRBV7-4	TRBJ1-6	CASSSGQGMNSPLHF	TGTGCCAGCAGCTCGGGGCAGGGGATGAATTCACCCCTCCACTTT
.	.	TRBV4-1	TRBJ1-2	CASSQQTGQNEGYTF	TGCGCCAGCAGCCAACAAACAGGACAAAACGAGGGCTACACCTTC
.	TRBD2	TRBV4-2	TRBJ2-5	CASSQQGTSDETQYF	TGTGCCAGCAGCCAGCAAGGGACTAGCGACGAGACCCAGTACTTC
few	TRBD1	TRBV6-1	TRBJ1-2	CASSTRDRGGGYTF	TGTGCCAGCAGTACCCGGGACAGGGGAGGAGGCTACACCTTC